These T cell receptor beta chains were read from a single sample in a study of T-cell memory formation after mild COVID-19. Using its own MiXCR run on the 5' RACE reads, TCRdb lists one record per CDR3 protein. The sample gives around 340,000 distinct CDR3 sequences, about 15% of which show up once; about 22% is in the top ten. Source material: PBMCs or a T cell subset sorted from them (not recorded which). Receptor source: a young man who had mild COVID-19 (a few samples of this study predate the infection). Cell type and time point are not known. Both conserved end residues are part of each CDR3. D genes are given only for firm matches. Size values are once, few and many counts, or a class for expanded clones, and some rows have none.

>15|few|TRBV6-5|TRBJ2-5|TRBD2
TGTGCCAGCAGTCGCCCGACTAGCGGGGGAGAGACCCAGTACTTC
CASSRPTSGGETQYF
>13|NA|TRBV7-2|TRBJ1-2|NA
TGTGCCAGCAGCTTAAGTGGGGTTTATGGCTACACCTTC
CASSLSGVYGYTF
>16|few|TRBV7-9|TRBJ1-1|NA
TGTGCCAGCAGCTTGGGATGGCGGGGGAGAGAAACTGAAGCTTTCTTT
CASSLGWRGRETEAFF
>15|few|TRBV7-6|TRBJ2-3|NA
TGTGCCAGCAGCCCTCGGCAGGGTGGCACAGATACGCAGTATTTT
CASSPRQGGTDTQYF
>13|NA|TRBV10-3|TRBJ1-1|NA
TGTGCCATCAGGTCGATCGAGGACACTGAAGCTTTCTTT
CAIRSIEDTEAFF
>12|many|TRBV29-1|TRBJ1-3|NA
TGCAGCGTTGCCGAGGCGGGAAACACCATATATTTT
CSVAEAGNTIYF
>16|few|TRBV6-2/TRBV6-3|TRBJ2-4|NA
TGTGCCAGCAGCCGCCGGGAGACACTAGCCAAAAACATTCAGTACTTC
CASSRRETLAKNIQYF
>19|NA|TRBV6-5|TRBJ2-1|TRBD1
TGTGCCGGCAGTTACTCAGCCGGGACAGGGGGCGGGTGGGACAATGAGCAGTTCTTC
CAGSYSAGTGGGWDNEQFF
>17|NA|TRBV12-3/TRBV12-4|TRBJ2-6|NA
TGTGCCAGCAGTAAGACAGGGACTCTGGATGGGGCCAACGTCCTGACTTTC
CASSKTGTLDGANVLTF
>15|few|TRBV18|TRBJ1-1|TRBD1
TGTGCCAGCTCACCTATGCTTACAGGGGGCACTGAAGCTTTCTTT
CASSPMLTGGTEAFF
>15|NA|TRBV7-9|TRBJ1-5|NA
TGTGCCAGCAGCCCCCGAGGAGGAGAGAATCAGCCCCAGCATTTT
CASSPRGGENQPQHF
>16|NA|TRBV6-2/TRBV6-3|TRBJ2-1|TRBD2
TGTGCCAGCAGTTCCCCTACTAGCGGGGGAAGGGGTGAGCAGTTCTTC
CASSSPTSGGRGEQFF
>15|NA|TRBV5-1|TRBJ2-3|TRBD2
TGCGCCAGCCGTTCGGATGCTAGCGGGACAGATACGCAGTATTTT
CASRSDASGTDTQYF
>13|few|TRBV20-1|TRBJ1-2|NA
TGCAGTGCTAGAGAAGACAGTCAGGGCGGCTACACCTTC
CSAREDSQGGYTF
>13|few|TRBV5-1|TRBJ1-4|NA
TGCGCCAGCAGCTTGGGAGTCGGTGAAAAACTGTTTTTT
CASSLGVGEKLFF
>14|few|TRBV7-8|TRBJ1-1|NA
TGTGCCAGCACTTCCGAGGCGGGGAACACTGAAGCTTTCTTT
CASTSEAGNTEAFF
>14|few|TRBV6-2/TRBV6-3|TRBJ1-4|NA
TGTGCCAGCAGTCCGGACGGAGCTAATGAAAAACTGTTTTTT
CASSPDGANEKLFF
>15|few|TRBV4-1|TRBJ2-1|TRBD1
TGCGCCAGCAGCCAAGAACAGGGGCCATACAATGAGCAGTTCTTC
CASSQEQGPYNEQFF
>15|many|TRBV5-1|TRBJ2-2|TRBD2
TGCGCCAGCAGCCAACCGGGACTAGACACCGGGGAGCTGTTTTTT
CASSQPGLDTGELFF
>14|few|TRBV5-1|TRBJ2-1|NA
TGCGCCAGCAGCTTGGGGGGGGTAGACAATGAGCAGTTCTTC
CASSLGGVDNEQFF
>14|few|TRBV25-1|TRBJ1-2|NA
TGTGCCAGCAGTGCCGGGGTACGAAGCTATGGCTACACCTTC
CASSAGVRSYGYTF
>15|few|TRBV7-2|TRBJ2-3|TRBD2
TGTGCCAGCAGCTTAGCGGGACTAGATCCAGATACGCAGTATTTT
CASSLAGLDPDTQYF
>14|once|TRBV29-1|TRBJ1-2|NA
TGCAGCGTTGAAGATCGAGGGGGTTCCTATGGCTACACCTTC
CSVEDRGGSYGYTF
>14|few|TRBV19|TRBJ2-4|TRBD1
TGTGCCAGTAGTCGGACAGGGGGCGGAAACATTCAGTACTTC
CASSRTGGGNIQYF
>18|NA|TRBV13|TRBJ2-3|TRBD2
TGTGCCAGCAGCGCGACTAGCGGGGGAGAGGCGGACACAGATACGCAGTATTTT
CASSATSGGEADTDTQYF
>14|few|TRBV9|TRBJ2-3|TRBD2
TGTGCCAGCAGCGTAGTTCAAGCGGGGGGGCTTTTGTATTTT
CASSVVQAGGLLYF
>14|few|TRBV5-1|TRBJ1-1|NA
TGCGCCAGCAGCCGGGGGACTAGGATCACTGAAGCTTTCTTT
CASSRGTRITEAFF
>15|few|TRBV6-5|TRBJ1-2|NA
TGTGCCAGCTCACGCCAACCTGGGACACCCTATGGCTACACCTTC
CASSRQPGTPYGYTF
>15|NA|TRBV5-1|TRBJ1-1|TRBD1
TGCGCCAGCAGCTTGGAACCCACAGGGGGCGCGGAAGCTTTCTTT
CASSLEPTGGAEAFF
>16|many|TRBV6-5|TRBJ2-4|TRBD1
TGTGCCAGCAGGCCTGCAGGACAGGGGCCAGGAAACATTCAGTACTTC
CASRPAGQGPGNIQYF
>14|few|TRBV7-8|TRBJ1-1|TRBD1
TGTGCCAGCAGTATCCTGGACAGGGGCCCTGAAGCTTTCTTT
CASSILDRGPEAFF
>15|NA|TRBV5-1|TRBJ1-5|NA
TGCGCCAGCAGCTTGGTAGGGGGGGTCGGGCAGCCCCAGCATTTT
CASSLVGGVGQPQHF
>12|NA|TRBV20-1|TRBJ1-1|TRBD1
TGCAGTGCCGGGACAGGGGGAATTAAAGCTTTCTTT
CSAGTGGIKAFF
>15|NA|TRBV7-2|TRBJ2-5|TRBD2
TGTGCCAGCAGCTTCTGGCGGGGGAAGCAAGAGACCCAGTACTTC
CASSFWRGKQETQYF
>12|few|TRBV2|TRBJ1-2|NA
TGTGCCAGCAGCCAGGGTAGAACTGGCTACACCTTC
CASSQGRTGYTF
>14|NA|TRBV3-1|TRBJ2-5|NA
TGTGCCAGCAGCCACTCCGAAGCCCAAGAGACCCAGTACTTC
CASSHSEAQETQYF
>15|many|TRBV9|TRBJ2-3|TRBD1
TGCGCCAGCAGCCCTAGGACAGGGGGCACAGATACGCAGTATTTT
CASSPRTGGTDTQYF
>15|few|TRBV3-1|TRBJ2-5|TRBD2
TGTGCCAGCACTAGACTAGCGGGGGGGGAGGAGACCCAGTACTTC
CASTRLAGGEETQYF
>14|NA|TRBV6-4|TRBJ2-7|NA
TGTGCCAGCAGCCCCGACAGGAGCTCCTACGAGCAGTACTTC
CASSPDRSSYEQYF
>18|once|TRBV6-5|TRBJ1-3|NA
TGTGCCAGCAGACCTTACACCGGGACGCTTAGCTCTGGAAACACCATATATTTT
CASRPYTGTLSSGNTIYF
>15|few|TRBV5-6|TRBJ2-3|NA
TGTGCCAGCAGCGCACTGGGCGGAAGCACAGATACGCAGTATTTT
CASSALGGSTDTQYF
>14|few|TRBV6-5|TRBJ2-5|NA
TGTGCCAGCAGGCCTCTGGGGGACGTAGAGACCCAGTACTTC
CASRPLGDVETQYF
>13|NA|TRBV7-9|TRBJ1-1|NA
TGTGCCAGCAGCTTAGGTTGGGAAGCTGAAGCTTTCTTT
CASSLGWEAEAFF
>16|few|TRBV21-1|TRBJ2-3|NA
TGTGCCAGCAGCAAAGGTTACGCGGGGGCCGCTAATACGCAGTATTTT
CASSKGYAGAANTQYF
>18|many|TRBV5-1|TRBJ1-4|NA
TGCGCCAGCAGTGATGCTCTGCGAACTATTGCAACTAATGAAAAACTGTTTTTT
CASSDALRTIATNEKLFF
>13|many|TRBV18|TRBJ2-2|NA
TGTGCCAGCTCACCACGGACCACCGGGGAGCTGTTTTTT
CASSPRTTGELFF
>14|many|TRBV7-9|TRBJ1-2|TRBD1
TGTGCCAGCAGTCCCCGGACAGGGAACTATGGCTACACCTTC
CASSPRTGNYGYTF
>14|many|TRBV24-1|TRBJ2-3|NA
TGTGCCACCTCAAGGGGACTTAGCACAGATACGCAGTATTTT
CATSRGLSTDTQYF
>17|few|TRBV11-2|TRBJ2-5|TRBD2
TGTGCCAGCAGCTTAAGGTGGCCTAGCGGGGGTCAAGAGACCCAGTACTTC
CASSLRWPSGGQETQYF
>15|NA|TRBV12-5|TRBJ1-5|TRBD1
TGTGCTAGTGCCGCGGACAGGGATAGCAATCAGCCCCAGCATTTT
CASAADRDSNQPQHF
>15|few|TRBV5-4|TRBJ2-3|NA
TGTGCCAGCAGCTTGGCCTGGTCCCCCACAGATACGCAGTATTTT
CASSLAWSPTDTQYF